This T cell receptor beta chain comes out of a study of CD8 T cells in ankylosing spondylitis. Whole-study results and caveats: Both synovial fluid and blood in reactive arthritis had previously been reported to carry some motif variants. Disease-linked clones were CD8+ and relatively rare in peripheral blood. Blood from ankylosing spondylitis patients appeared to carry a characteristic roughly eight-variant TCR beta motif. The study looked at matched synovial fluid samples from ankylosing spondylitis patients. Disease-linked clones were reported to be significantly enriched there.

TCRdb redid the calling of the 5' RACE reads with MiXCR, one entry per CDR3 protein. The table shows 350,000 or so distinct CDR3 sequences, with over 12% occurring only once. This clonotype showed up just a few times. Its antigen is not identified. Losses at the gene ends were 0 bases for V and 1 base for J; bases not matched to a gene: 7. Germline V gives CDR1 SGHRS, CDR2 YFSETQ. The CDR3 extends over 17 amino acids. The V and J genes are TRBV5-1 and TRBJ2-3, with 8 bases lining up with TRBD1. This clonotype originated in a male donor with ankylosing spondylitis or in good health (not recorded which). The sample comprised blood, either unsorted or a sorted T cell fraction (not recorded which). The CDR3 nucleotides read TGCGCCAGCAGCTTGGTTGGCAGGGGGCGAGGCACAGATACGCAGTATTTT. Amino acids: CASSLVGRGRGTDTQYF.